One and the same sample provided the 8 T cell receptor beta chains below, sequenced in a study of neurological immune-mediated disorders. TCRdb called the 5' RACE reads again in MiXCR, with one record for every CDR3 protein. The table records approximately 90,000 distinct CDR3 sequences, 3% to 4% of them present only once. Sample: PBMCs. These TCRs come from a woman aged 18-29 years with multiple sclerosis.

This clonotype occurred many times. The chain is built from TRBV7-9 and TRBJ1-1; D is undetermined. CDR1 and CDR2 (germline): SEHNR, FQNEAQ (reference sequence). The CDR3 sequence is 15 residues long. V was cut by 7 bases and J by 1 base, with 16 bases left in between. Here the CDR3 DNA reads TGTGCCAGCACCCGATTCCTCACCGAGAACACTGAAGCTTTCTTT. Its translation: CASTRFLTENTEAFF. The full variable domain, in which reference TRBV7-9 and TRBJ1-1 provide the parts outside the CDR3, is DTGVSQNPRHKITKRGQNVTFRCDPISEHNRLYWYRQTLGQGPEFLTYFQNEAQLEKSRLLSDRFSAERPKGSFSTLEIQRTEQGDSAMYLCASTRFLTENTEAFFGQGTRLTVV.

This clonotype was counted at least ten times. V and J are TRBV7-9 and TRBJ1-4; D ambiguous. The CDR3 length is 13 residues. The V end lost 4 bases, the J end lost 8 bases, and 11 bases lay between the germline ends. Germline-derived CDR1 and CDR2 are SEHNR and FQNEAQ (reference sequence). The CDR3 sequence: CASSSQTLEKLFF. In DNA form, the CDR3 reads TGTGCCAGCAGCTCCCAGACTCTGGAAAAACTGTTTTTT.

Many counts were recorded for this clonotype. The J gene is TRBJ2-1, the V gene TRBV4-3, with 10 bases aligning to TRBD2. Germline V gives CDR1 LGHNA, CDR2 YSLEER. Trimming took 1 base from V and 6 from J; bases not matched to a gene: 6. The CDR3 is 16 residues long. Here the CDR3 DNA reads TGCGCCAGCAGCCAAGTGCTAGCGGGAGTCAGCAATGAGCAGTTCTTC. This sequence encodes CASSQVLAGVSNEQFF.

This clonotype was seen at least ten times. The chain uses TRBV29-1 and TRBJ2-5; D is perhaps TRBD2 (6 bases). The germline V gene encodes CDR1 SQVTM and CDR2 ANQGSEA. The CDR3 extends over 11 amino acids. Trimming took 6 bases from V and 5 from J, leaving 10 bases between them. CDR3 bases: TGCAGCGTGCGGGGTCTGGAGACCCAGTACTTC. It is translated as CSVRGLETQYF.

In its sample, this clonotype was seen many times. The J gene is TRBJ1-2, the V gene TRBV10-2; D unresolved. V was pared by 8 bases and J by 3 bases, with 16 bases between. The CDR3 is 14 residues long. CDR1 and CDR2 (germline): WSHSY, SAAADI. The CDR3 protein is CASLWTETYYGYTF. Written as DNA, the CDR3 is TGCGCCAGCCTCTGGACCGAGACCTACTATGGCTACACCTTC.

This clonotype has a count of ten or more. J is TRBJ2-4 and V is TRBV12-3 or TRBV12-4, with 15 bases lining up with TRBD2. The CDR3 is 18 residues long. V dropped 3 bases and J dropped 1; count of bases not matched to a gene: 4. CDR3 coding DNA: TGTGCCAGCAGTTTGGGACTAGCGGGAGGTGGGGCCAAAAACATTCAGTACTTC. This sequence encodes CASSLGLAGGGAKNIQYF.

The table lists this clonotype with many counts. The CDR3 DNA sequence: TGTGCCAGCAGTGAAGAGTGGGGACCCTACGAGCAGTACTTC. This codes for CASSEEWGPYEQYF. The V call is TRBV25-1, the J call TRBJ2-7; D is tentatively TRBD1 or TRBD2 (5 bases each). The CDR3 has 14 amino acids. Per the germline V gene, CDR1 is MGHDK and CDR2 is SYGVNS. V lost 2 bases, J lost 2 bases, and 10 bases lay in between.

This clonotype has at least ten counts. The rearrangement uses TRBV7-9 and TRBJ2-1, with 13 positions matching TRBD2. The CDR3 runs 18 residues. V was pared by 4 bases and J by 3 bases, with 9 bases of the junction left unmatched. CDR1 and CDR2 (germline): SEHNR, FQNEAQ (reference sequence). CDR3 nucleotides: TGTGCCAGCAGCTCATTCTCGGGACTAGCGGGAAACTACAATGAGCAGTTCTTC. Its translation: CASSSFSGLAGNYNEQFF.